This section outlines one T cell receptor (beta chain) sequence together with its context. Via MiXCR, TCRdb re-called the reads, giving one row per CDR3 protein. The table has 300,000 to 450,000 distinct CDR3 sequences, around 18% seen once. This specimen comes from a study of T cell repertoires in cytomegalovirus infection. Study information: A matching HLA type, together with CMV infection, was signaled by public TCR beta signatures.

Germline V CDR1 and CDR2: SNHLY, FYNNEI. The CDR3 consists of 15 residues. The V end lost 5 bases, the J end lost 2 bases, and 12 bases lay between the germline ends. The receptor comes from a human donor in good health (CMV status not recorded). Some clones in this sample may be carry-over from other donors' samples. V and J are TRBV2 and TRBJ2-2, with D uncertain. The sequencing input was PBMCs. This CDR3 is CASSTYQSNTGELFF. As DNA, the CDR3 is TGTGCCAGCAGTACATATCAATCTAACACCGGGGAGCTGTTTTTT.